This passage covers 23 T cell receptor beta chains from one sample sequenced in a study of blood T cell repertoires in COVID-19. Assay: immunoSEQ multiplex PCR; the TCRdb copy retains only in-frame clones and omits some. In the table there are some 120,000 clones, around 84% of which are singletons. Specimen: peripheral blood. These TCRs come from a man aged 35-49 years with acute or convalescent COVID-19.

The chain carries TRBV2 and TRBJ1-6, with 7 bases matching TRBD1. J gave up 0 bases and V 0 bases, and 8 bases lay outside the gene matches. This CDR3 is 19 amino acids long. Germline CDR1 reads SNHLY; CDR2 reads FYNNEI. CDR3 coding DNA: TGTGCCAGCAGTGAAGCGTCCGGGACAGCCAACTCCTATAATTCACCCCTCCACTTT. As protein: CASSEASGTANSYNSPLHF.

In this sample, this clone turned up once. The chain employs TRBV29-1 and TRBJ2-5; D unclear. The ends were cut back, 4 bases at V and 2 bases at J, with 11 bases in the middle. The germline gives CDR1 SQVTM, CDR2 ANQGSEA. This CDR3 has 13 amino acids. CDR3 in amino acids: CSVARLRQETQYF. The CDR3 DNA is TGCAGCGTTGCTAGACTGAGGCAAGAGACCCAGTACTTC. The whole variable domain, remainder taken from reference TRBV29-1 and TRBJ2-5, is SAVISQKPSRDICQRGTSLTIQCQVDSQVTMMFWYRQQPGQSLTLIATANQGSEATYESGFVIDKFPISRPNLTFSTLTVSNMSPEDSSIYLCSVARLRQETQYFGPGTRLLVL.

The CDR3 spells CASSQDEQRRSPLHF. CDR3 in DNA: TGTGCCAGCAGCCAAGATGAGCAGCGGCGTTCACCCCTCCACTTT. The genes are TRBV4-2 and TRBJ1-6, with D unclear. Germline assignment: CDR1 LGHNA and CDR2 YNFKEQ. The CDR3 contains 15 residues. The V end was cut by 0 bases, the J end by 9 bases, with 12 bases between.

The chain couples TRBV7-3 to TRBJ2-2; tentatively, D is TRBD2 (5 bases). Germline V gene lookup returns CDR1 SGHTA and CDR2 FQGTGA. Trimming took off 3 bases at V and 1 base at J, with 6 bases between the two ends. This CDR3 comprises 14 residues. CDR3 coding DNA: TGTGCCAGCAGCTTGGGAGAGAACACCGGGGAGCTGTTTTTT. It translates to CASSLGENTGELFF.

The rearrangement uses TRBV16 and TRBJ2-3; 7 bases are a match to TRBD1. The junction had 4 bases not matched to a gene; V was cut back by 1 base and J by 3 bases. CDR1 is KGHSY, CDR2 FQNENV, per germline. This CDR3 spans 15 amino acids. The CDR3: CASSQFRQGTDTQYF. The CDR3 nucleotides read TGTGCCAGCAGCCAATTCCGACAGGGAACAGATACGCAGTATTTT.

The rearrangement joins TRBV7-2 to TRBJ2-7; a possible D gene is TRBD1 (5 bases). Trimming took 7 bases from V and 5 from J, leaving 21 bases between them. The germline V gene encodes CDR1 SGHTA and CDR2 FQGNSA. CDR3 length: 15 amino acids. The CDR3 loop is CASTLRQGTIHEQYF. The DNA for the CDR3 is TGTGCCAGCACCCTAAGGCAGGGAACAATACACGAGCAGTACTTC.

This chain links TRBV7-2 with TRBJ2-7, with 7 bases lining up with TRBD2. V lost 5 bases to trimming and J lost 2 bases; unmatched junction nucleotides: 9. Germline V gene sequence: CDR1 SGHTA, CDR2 FQGNSA. The CDR3 sequence is 15 residues long. This chain's CDR3 is CASSKGTSATYEQYF. Written as DNA, the CDR3 is TGTGCCAGCAGCAAGGGAACTAGCGCGACCTACGAGCAGTACTTC. Full variable domain (remainder filled in from reference TRBV7-2 and TRBJ2-7): GAGVSQSPSNKVTEKGKDVELRCDPISGHTALYWYRQSLGQGLEFLIYFQGNSAPDKSGLPSDRFSAERTGGSVSTLTIQRTQQEDSAVYLCASSKGTSATYEQYFGPGTRLTVT.

The chain links TRBV7-2 to TRBJ1-2; tentative D call: TRBD1 (6 bases). V was shortened by 2 bases and J by 4 bases, with 8 bases between the two germline ends. The CDR3 is made up of 13 amino acids. CDR1 and CDR2 from the germline V gene are SGHTA and FQGNSA. As DNA, the CDR3 is TGTGCCAGCAGCTTAAGAGGGGGCTATGGCTACACCTTC. This translates into CASSLRGGYGYTF.

This chain connects TRBV7-8 to TRBJ2-6; D ambiguous. CDR1 and CDR2 from the germline V gene are SGHVS and FQNEAQ. CDR3 length: 16 amino acids. V gave up 5 bases and J gave up 0 bases, with 11 bases separating them. This CDR3 is CASSPRSVSGANVLTF. The CDR3 DNA follows: TGTGCCAGCAGCCCCCGCTCGGTCTCTGGGGCCAACGTCCTGACTTTC. The complete variable domain, with remaining parts taken from reference TRBV7-8 and TRBJ2-6, reads GAGVSQSPRYKVAKRGQDVALRCDPISGHVSLFWYQQALGQGPEFLTYFQNEAQLDKSGLPSDRFFAERPEGSVSTLKIQRTQQEDSAVYLCASSPRSVSGANVLTFGAGSRLTVL.

J is TRBJ1-5 and V is TRBV6-6, with 7 bases matching TRBD1. CDR1 and CDR2 (germline): MNHNY, SVGAGI (reference sequence). The CDR3 is 15 amino acids. V lost 6 bases, J lost 4 bases, and 9 bases stayed unmatched. CDR3 protein: CASRPTGKFNQPQHF. In DNA, the CDR3 is TGTGCCAGCAGGCCGACAGGGAAGTTTAATCAGCCCCAGCATTTT.

The CDR3 DNA reads as TGCAGCGTTGATAAACCTAGCGGATACAATGAGCAGTTCTTC. This encodes CSVDKPSGYNEQFF. This sequence joins TRBV29-1 and TRBJ2-1; 7 nucleotides agree with TRBD2. CDR1 is SQVTM, CDR2 ANQGSEA, per germline. J was trimmed by 4 bases and V by 3 bases; bases with no gene match: 6. This CDR3 spans 14 amino acids.

This chain links TRBV6-6 with TRBJ2-7, with 7 bases identical to TRBD1. Germline V gene sequence: CDR1 MNHNY, CDR2 SVGAGI (reference sequence). Trimming took 5 bases from V and 3 from J; bases not matched to a gene: 4. The CDR3 spans 13 residues. Here the CDR3 DNA reads TGTGCCAGCAGTCGAACAGGGGACTACGAGCAGTACTTC. This sequence encodes CASSRTGDYEQYF.

As DNA, the CDR3 is TGCGCCAGCAGCTTGACCGGAGGATCTCCCTACGAGCAGTACTTC. Translating gives CASSLTGGSPYEQYF. The chain recombines TRBV5-1 with TRBJ2-7; perhaps TRBD2 as D (5 bases). The CDR3 is made up of 15 amino acids. The germline gives CDR1 SGHRS, CDR2 YFSETQ. Between the trimmed V and J ends, which lost 1 base and 2 bases, there was a span of 13 bases.

The chain has TRBV7-2 and TRBJ1-3; D unclear. The CDR3 runs to 13 residues. Trimming took off 2 bases at V and 4 bases at J, with 6 bases between the two ends. Germline V CDR1 and CDR2: SGHTA, FQGNSA. CDR3 nucleotide sequence: TGTGCCAGCAGCTTAACTCCAGGAAACACCATATATTTT. It codes for CASSLTPGNTIYF.

This clone has a handful of counts. The V and J genes are TRBV11-2 and TRBJ1-4; D unresolved. V was cut by 4 bases and J by 5 bases, with 8 bases left in between. The V gene's germline CDR1 is SGHAT and CDR2 FQNNGV. CDR3 length: 13 residues. In DNA form, the CDR3 reads TGTGCCAGCAGCTCCAACAAGAATGAAAAACTGTTTTTT. Translation: CASSSNKNEKLFF. Full variable domain (remainder filled in from reference TRBV11-2 and TRBJ1-4): EAGVAQSPRYKIIEKRQSVAFWCNPISGHATLYWYQQILGQGPKLLIQFQNNGVVDDSQLPKDRFSAERLKGVDSTLKIQPAKLEDSAVYLCASSSNKNEKLFFGSGTQLSVL.

This clone occurred once. CDR3 protein: CASTTQLAGGNTGELFF. In DNA form, the CDR3 reads TGTGCCAGCACTACCCAATTAGCGGGGGGTAACACCGGGGAGCTGTTTTTT. V gene TRBV2 combines with J gene TRBJ2-2, with 10 bases identical to TRBD2. The CDR3 has 17 residues. V was clipped by 7 bases and J by 2 bases; unmatched bases: 10. Germline V gene lookup returns CDR1 SNHLY and CDR2 FYNNEI.

This chain uses TRBV7-3 with TRBJ2-3, with D hard to call. Germline V gene lookup returns CDR1 SGHTA and CDR2 FQGTGA. The CDR3 consists of 13 residues. The V and J ends lost 7 bases and 3 bases respectively, with 11 bases between them. Here the CDR3 reads CASKSGGTDTQYF. The CDR3 DNA reads TGTGCCAGCAAGTCCGGTGGTACAGATACGCAGTATTTT.

The rearrangement links TRBV7-8 to TRBJ1-5; the match to TRBD1 covers 9 bases. The CDR3 totals 14 residues. From germline, CDR1 is SGHVS and CDR2 FQNEAQ. V shed 3 bases, J shed 4 bases, and the junction held 1 base outside the gene matches. CDR3 sequence reads: CASSFDRGNQPQHF. The CDR3 DNA reads as TGTGCCAGCAGCTTTGACAGGGGGAATCAGCCCCAGCATTTT.

V and J are TRBV6-6 and TRBJ2-3; 7 bases fit TRBD2. This CDR3 spans 14 amino acids. With 5 bases clipped from V and 1 base from J, the junction kept 3 bases outside the gene matches. Germline-derived CDR1 and CDR2 are MNHNY and SVGAGI (reference sequence). Written as DNA, the CDR3 is TGTGCCAGCAGTCAGCGGGGTGGCACAGATACGCAGTATTTT. Translating it yields CASSQRGGTDTQYF.

V usage is TRBV19 and J usage is TRBJ1-2, with D hard to call. This CDR3 is built from 13 residues. Trimming stripped 5 bases from V and 2 bases from J, with 9 bases between. Germline V CDR1 and CDR2: LNHDA, SQIVND (reference sequence). CDR3 bases: TGTGCCAGTAGTGCCTGGCTCAACTATGGCTACACCTTC. Translation: CASSAWLNYGYTF.

This rearrangement joins TRBV20-1 to TRBJ2-1; no firm D call. V gave up 2 bases and J gave up 5 bases, with 4 bases separating them. CDR1 DFQATT and CDR2 SNEGSKA come from the germline V gene (reference sequence). The CDR3 totals 11 residues. For the CDR3, the DNA is TGCAGTGCTAGATCAGACAATGAGCAGTTCTTC. Its protein is CSARSDNEQFF.

The chain combines TRBV15 with TRBJ2-5, with 8 bases identical to TRBD1. From germline, CDR1 is LNHNV and CDR2 YYDKDF (reference sequence). The CDR3 spans 14 residues. V dropped 6 bases and J dropped 1; count of bases not matched to a gene: 4. CDR3 region: CATSPTGGQETQYF. The CDR3 bases are TGTGCCACCAGTCCTACAGGGGGCCAAGAGACCCAGTACTTC.

The chain combines TRBV6-5 with TRBJ1-5; D is possibly TRBD1 (6 bases). The CDR3 sequence is 13 residues long. V was cut by 11 bases and J by 7 bases, with 18 bases left in between. Germline CDR1 and CDR2: MNHEY and SVGAGI. The CDR3 DNA reads as TGTGCCTCCACCGGGGGGCTGGGGCAGCCCCAGCATTTT. It is translated as CASTGGLGQPQHF.